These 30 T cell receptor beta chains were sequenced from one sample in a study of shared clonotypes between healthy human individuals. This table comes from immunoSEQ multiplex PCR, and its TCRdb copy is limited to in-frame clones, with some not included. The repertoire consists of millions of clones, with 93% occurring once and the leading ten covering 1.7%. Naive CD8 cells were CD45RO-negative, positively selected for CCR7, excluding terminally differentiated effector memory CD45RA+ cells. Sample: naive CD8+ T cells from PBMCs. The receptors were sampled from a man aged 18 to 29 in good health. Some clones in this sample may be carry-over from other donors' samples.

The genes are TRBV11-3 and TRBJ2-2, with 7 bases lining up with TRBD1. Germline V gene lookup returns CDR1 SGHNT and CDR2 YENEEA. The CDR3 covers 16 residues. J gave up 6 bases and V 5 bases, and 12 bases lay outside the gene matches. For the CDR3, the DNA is TGTGCCAGCAGCGAAGCCCCACAGGGGCTAGCCGGGGAGCTGTTTTTT. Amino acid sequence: CASSEAPQGLAGELFF. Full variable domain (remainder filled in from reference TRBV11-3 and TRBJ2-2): EAGVVQSPRYKIIEKKQPVAFWCNPISGHNTLYWYLQNLGQGPELLIRYENEEAVDDSQLPKDRFSAERLKGVDSTLKIQPAELGDSAVYLCASSEAPQGLAGELFFGEGSRLTVL.

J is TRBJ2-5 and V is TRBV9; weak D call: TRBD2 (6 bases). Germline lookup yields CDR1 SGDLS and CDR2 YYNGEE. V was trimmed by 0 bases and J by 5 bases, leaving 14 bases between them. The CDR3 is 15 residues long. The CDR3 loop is CASSVGGGLLETQYF. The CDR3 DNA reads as TGTGCCAGCAGCGTAGGGGGAGGCCTCCTCGAGACCCAGTACTTC.

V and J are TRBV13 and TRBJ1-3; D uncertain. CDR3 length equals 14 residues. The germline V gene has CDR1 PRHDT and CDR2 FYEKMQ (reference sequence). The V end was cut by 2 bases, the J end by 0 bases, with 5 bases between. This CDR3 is CASSLKRSGNTIYF. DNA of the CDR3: TGTGCCAGCAGCTTAAAGCGCTCTGGAAACACCATATATTTT. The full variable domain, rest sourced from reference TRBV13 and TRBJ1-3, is AAGVIQSPRHLIKEKRETATLKCYPIPRHDTVYWYQQGPGQDPQFLISFYEKMQSDKGSIPDRFSAQQFSDYHSELNMSSLELGDSALYFCASSLKRSGNTIYFGEGSWLTVV.

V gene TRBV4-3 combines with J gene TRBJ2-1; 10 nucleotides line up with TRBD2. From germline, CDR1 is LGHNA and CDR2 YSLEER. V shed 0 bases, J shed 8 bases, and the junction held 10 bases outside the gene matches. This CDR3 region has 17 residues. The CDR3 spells CASSQDEPSGRTYEQFF. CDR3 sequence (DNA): TGCGCCAGCAGCCAAGATGAGCCTAGCGGGAGAACATATGAGCAGTTCTTC.

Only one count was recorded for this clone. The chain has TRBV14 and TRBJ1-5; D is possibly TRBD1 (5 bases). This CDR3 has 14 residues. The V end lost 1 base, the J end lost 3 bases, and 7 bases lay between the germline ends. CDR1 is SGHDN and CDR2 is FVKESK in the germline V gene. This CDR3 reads CASSQAGYNQPQHF. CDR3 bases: TGTGCCAGCAGCCAAGCAGGGTACAATCAGCCCCAGCATTTT.

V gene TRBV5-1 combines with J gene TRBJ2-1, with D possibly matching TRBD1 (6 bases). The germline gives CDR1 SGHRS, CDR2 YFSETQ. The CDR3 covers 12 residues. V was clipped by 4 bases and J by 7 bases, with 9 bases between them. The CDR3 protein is CASSTQGNEQFF. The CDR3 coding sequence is TGCGCCAGCAGCACACAGGGAAATGAGCAGTTCTTC.

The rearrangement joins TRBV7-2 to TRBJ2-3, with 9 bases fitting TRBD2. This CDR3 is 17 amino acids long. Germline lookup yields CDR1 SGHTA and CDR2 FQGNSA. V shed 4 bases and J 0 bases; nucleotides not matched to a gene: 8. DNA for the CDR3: TGTGCCAGCAGCTCAAAACTAGCGGGTTGGAGCACAGATACGCAGTATTTT. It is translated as CASSSKLAGWSTDTQYF.

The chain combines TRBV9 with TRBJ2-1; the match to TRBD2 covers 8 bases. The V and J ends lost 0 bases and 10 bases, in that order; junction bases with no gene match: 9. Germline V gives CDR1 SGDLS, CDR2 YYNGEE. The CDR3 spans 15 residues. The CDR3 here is CASSVGTSRVNEQFF. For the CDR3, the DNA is TGTGCCAGCAGCGTAGGGACTAGCAGGGTGAACGAGCAGTTCTTC.

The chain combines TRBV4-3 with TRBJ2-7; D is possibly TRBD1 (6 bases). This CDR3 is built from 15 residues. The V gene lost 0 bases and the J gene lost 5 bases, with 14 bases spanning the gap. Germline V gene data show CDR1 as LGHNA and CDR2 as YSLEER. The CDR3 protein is CASSQDGSGDDEQYF. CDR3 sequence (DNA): TGCGCCAGCAGCCAAGATGGGTCAGGGGATGACGAGCAGTACTTC.

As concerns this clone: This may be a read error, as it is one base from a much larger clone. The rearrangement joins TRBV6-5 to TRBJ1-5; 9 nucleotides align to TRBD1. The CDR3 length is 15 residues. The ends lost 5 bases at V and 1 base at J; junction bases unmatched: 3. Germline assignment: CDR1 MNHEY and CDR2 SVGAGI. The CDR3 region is CASSIQGASNQPQHF. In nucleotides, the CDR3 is TGTGCCAGCAGTATACAGGGGGCGAGCAATCAGCCCCAGCATTTT.

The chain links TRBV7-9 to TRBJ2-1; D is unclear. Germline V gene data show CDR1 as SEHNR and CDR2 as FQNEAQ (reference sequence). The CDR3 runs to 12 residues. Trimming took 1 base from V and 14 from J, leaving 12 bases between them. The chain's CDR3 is CASSLGPLWEFF. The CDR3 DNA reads TGTGCCAGCAGCTTAGGACCGCTTTGGGAGTTCTTC.

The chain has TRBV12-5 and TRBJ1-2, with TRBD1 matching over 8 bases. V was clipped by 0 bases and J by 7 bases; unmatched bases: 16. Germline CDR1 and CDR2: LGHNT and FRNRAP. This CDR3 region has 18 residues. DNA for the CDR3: TGTGCTAGTGGTTTGGTACCAGGGACAGGTCCTCTTATCTCTGGCTACACCTTC. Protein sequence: CASGLVPGTGPLISGYTF. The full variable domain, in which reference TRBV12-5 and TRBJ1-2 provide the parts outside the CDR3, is DARVTQTPRHKVTEMGQEVTMRCQPILGHNTVFWYRQTMMQGLELLAYFRNRAPLDDSGMPKDRFSAEMPDATLATLKIQPSEPRDSAVYFCASGLVPGTGPLISGYTFGSGTRLTVV.

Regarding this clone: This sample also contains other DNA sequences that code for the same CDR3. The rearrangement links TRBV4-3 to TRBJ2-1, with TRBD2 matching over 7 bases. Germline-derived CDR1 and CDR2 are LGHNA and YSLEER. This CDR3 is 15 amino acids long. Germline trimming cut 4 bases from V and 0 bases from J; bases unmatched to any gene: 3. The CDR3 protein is CASSRGGSSYNEQFF. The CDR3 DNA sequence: TGCGCCAGCAGCCGAGGCGGGAGCTCCTACAATGAGCAGTTCTTC.

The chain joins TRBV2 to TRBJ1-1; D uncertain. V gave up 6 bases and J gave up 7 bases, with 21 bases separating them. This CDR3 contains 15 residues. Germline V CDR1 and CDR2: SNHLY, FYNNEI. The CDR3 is CASRAAVTSEDEAFF. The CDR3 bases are TGTGCCAGCAGGGCGGCAGTCACGTCCGAGGATGAAGCTTTCTTT.

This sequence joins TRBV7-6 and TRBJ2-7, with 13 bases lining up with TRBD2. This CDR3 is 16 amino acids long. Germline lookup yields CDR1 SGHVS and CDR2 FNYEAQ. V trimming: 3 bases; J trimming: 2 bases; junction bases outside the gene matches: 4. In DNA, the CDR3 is TGTGCCAGCAGCTTCCAACTAGCGGGAGGGCCCTACGAGCAGTACTTC. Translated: CASSFQLAGGPYEQYF.

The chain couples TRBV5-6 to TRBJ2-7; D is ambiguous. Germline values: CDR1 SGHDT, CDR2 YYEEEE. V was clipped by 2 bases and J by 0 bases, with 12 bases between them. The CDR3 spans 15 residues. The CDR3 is CASSLRGPSSYEQYF. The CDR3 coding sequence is TGTGCCAGCAGCTTACGTGGGCCTTCCTCCTACGAGCAGTACTTC.

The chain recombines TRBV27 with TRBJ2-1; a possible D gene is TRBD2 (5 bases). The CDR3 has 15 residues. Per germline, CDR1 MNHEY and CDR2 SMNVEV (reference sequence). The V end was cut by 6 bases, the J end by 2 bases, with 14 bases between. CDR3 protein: CASSSSMGAYNEQFF. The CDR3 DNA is TGTGCCAGCAGCTCCTCAATGGGAGCCTACAATGAGCAGTTCTTC.

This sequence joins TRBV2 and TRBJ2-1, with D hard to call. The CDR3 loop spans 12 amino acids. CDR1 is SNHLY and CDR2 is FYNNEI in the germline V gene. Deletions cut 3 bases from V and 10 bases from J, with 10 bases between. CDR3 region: CASSEYTMEQFF. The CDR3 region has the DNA TGTGCCAGCAGTGAGTATACAATGGAGCAGTTCTTC.

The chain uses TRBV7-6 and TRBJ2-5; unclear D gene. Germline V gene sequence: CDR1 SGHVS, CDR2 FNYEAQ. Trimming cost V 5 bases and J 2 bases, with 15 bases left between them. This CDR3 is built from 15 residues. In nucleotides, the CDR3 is TGTGCCAGCAGCCCGGGTTTTAGGAAACAAGAGACCCAGTACTTC. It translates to CASSPGFRKQETQYF.

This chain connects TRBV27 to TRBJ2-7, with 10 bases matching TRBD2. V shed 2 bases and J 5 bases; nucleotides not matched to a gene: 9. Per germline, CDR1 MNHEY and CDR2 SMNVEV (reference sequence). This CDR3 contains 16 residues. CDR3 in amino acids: CASSLLKLAGIDEQYF. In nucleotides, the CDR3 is TGTGCCAGCAGTTTACTGAAACTAGCGGGAATAGACGAGCAGTACTTC.

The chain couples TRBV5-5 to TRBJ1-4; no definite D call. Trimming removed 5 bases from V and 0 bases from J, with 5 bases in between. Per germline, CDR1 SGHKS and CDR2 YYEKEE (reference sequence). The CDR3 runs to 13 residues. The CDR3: CASRRATNEKLFF. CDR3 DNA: TGTGCCAGCAGGAGGGCAACTAATGAAAAACTGTTTTTT.

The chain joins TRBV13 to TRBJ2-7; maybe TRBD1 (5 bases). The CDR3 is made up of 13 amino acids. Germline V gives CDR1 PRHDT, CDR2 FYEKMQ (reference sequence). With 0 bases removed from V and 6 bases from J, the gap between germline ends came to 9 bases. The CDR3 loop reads CASSLGGAGEQYF. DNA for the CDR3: TGTGCCAGCAGCTTAGGTGGGGCCGGCGAGCAGTACTTC.

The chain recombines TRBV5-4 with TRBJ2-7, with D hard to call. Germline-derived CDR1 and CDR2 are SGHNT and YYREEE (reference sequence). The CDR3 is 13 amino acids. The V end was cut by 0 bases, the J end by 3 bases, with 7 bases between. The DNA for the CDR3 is TGTGCCAGCAGCTTGGCAAGAAGCTACGAGCAGTACTTC. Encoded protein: CASSLARSYEQYF.

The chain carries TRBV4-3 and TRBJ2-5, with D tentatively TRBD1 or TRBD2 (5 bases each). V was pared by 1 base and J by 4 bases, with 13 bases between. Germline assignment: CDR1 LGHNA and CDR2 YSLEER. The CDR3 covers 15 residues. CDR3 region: CASSQGDLGVETQYF. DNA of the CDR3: TGCGCCAGCAGCCAAGGGGATCTGGGGGTAGAGACCCAGTACTTC.

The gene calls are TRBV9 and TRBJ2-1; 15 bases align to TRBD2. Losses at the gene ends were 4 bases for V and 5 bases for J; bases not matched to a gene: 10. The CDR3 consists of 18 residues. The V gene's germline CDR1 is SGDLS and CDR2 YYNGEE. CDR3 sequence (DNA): TGTGCCAGCAGCTTCGGGGTAGGGACTAGCGGGAGGAACAATGAGCAGTTCTTC. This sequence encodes CASSFGVGTSGRNNEQFF. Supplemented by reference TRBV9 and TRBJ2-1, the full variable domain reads DSGVTQTPKHLITATGQRVTLRCSPRSGDLSVYWYQQSLDQGLQFLIQYYNGEERAKGNILERFSAQQFPDLHSELNLSSLELGDSALYFCASSFGVGTSGRNNEQFFGPGTRLTVL.

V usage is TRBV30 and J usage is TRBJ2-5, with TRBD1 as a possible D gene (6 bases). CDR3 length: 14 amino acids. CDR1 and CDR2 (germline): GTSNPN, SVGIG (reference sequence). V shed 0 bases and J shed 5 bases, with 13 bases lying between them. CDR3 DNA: TGTGCCTGGAGTGTGCACAGGGAGTTGGAGACCCAGTACTTC. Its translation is CAWSVHRELETQYF.

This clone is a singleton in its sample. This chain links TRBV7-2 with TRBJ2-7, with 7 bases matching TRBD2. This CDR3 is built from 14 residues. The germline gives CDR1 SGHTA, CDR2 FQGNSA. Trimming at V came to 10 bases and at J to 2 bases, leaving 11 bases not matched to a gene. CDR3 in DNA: TGTGCCACCCCGGTGGGGGGAGGGCCCTACGAGCAGTACTTC. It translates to CATPVGGGPYEQYF.

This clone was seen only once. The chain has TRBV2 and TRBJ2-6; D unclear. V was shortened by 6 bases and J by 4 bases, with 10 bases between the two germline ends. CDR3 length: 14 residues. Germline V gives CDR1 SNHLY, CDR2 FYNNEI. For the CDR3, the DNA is TGTGCCAGCAGCCCCGGAAGGGGGGCCAACGTCCTGACTTTC. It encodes CASSPGRGANVLTF.

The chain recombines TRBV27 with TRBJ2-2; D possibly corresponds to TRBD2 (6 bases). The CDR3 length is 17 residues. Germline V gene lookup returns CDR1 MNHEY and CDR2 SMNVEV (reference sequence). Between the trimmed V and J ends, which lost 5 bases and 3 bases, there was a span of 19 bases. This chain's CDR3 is CASSPRPGGVDTGELFF. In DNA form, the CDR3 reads TGTGCCAGCAGTCCCCGCCCCGGCGGGGTTGACACCGGGGAGCTGTTTTTT.

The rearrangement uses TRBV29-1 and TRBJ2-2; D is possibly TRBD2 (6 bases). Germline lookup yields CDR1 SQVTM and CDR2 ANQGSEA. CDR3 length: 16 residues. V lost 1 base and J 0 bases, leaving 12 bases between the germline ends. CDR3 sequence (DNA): TGCAGCGTTGAAGCCCCCCAGCGGGCGAACACCGGGGAGCTGTTTTTT. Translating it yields CSVEAPQRANTGELFF.